The next 21 T cell receptor beta chains were all read from a single sample in a study of T cell responses to AZD1222 COVID-19 vaccine. Repertoires were generated with immunoSEQ multiplex PCR, while TCRdb's copy carries only in-frame clones and drops some. The sample has roughly 160,000 clones, around 90% seen once. The starting material was peripheral blood, obtained 28 days after the second AZD1222 dose. These receptors were collected from an adult who received the AZD1222 COVID-19 vaccine.

This chain joins TRBV11-3 and TRBJ1-1; D gene ambiguous. The germline V gene has CDR1 SGHNT and CDR2 YENEEA. The length of the CDR3 is 15 residues. The V gene lost 5 bases and the J gene lost 1 base, with 14 bases spanning the gap. The CDR3 spells CASSITWTTNTEAFF. The DNA for the CDR3 is TGTGCCAGCAGCATTACATGGACGACGAACACTGAAGCTTTCTTT.

The rearrangement uses TRBV29-1 and TRBJ1-3; D not resolved. Germline CDR1 SQVTM, CDR2 ANQGSEA. This CDR3 region has 12 residues. V was trimmed by 1 base and J by 2 bases, leaving 3 bases between them. CDR3 amino acids: CSVEGAGNTIYF. DNA for the CDR3: TGCAGCGTTGAAGGGGCTGGAAACACCATATATTTT.

This rearrangement joins TRBV2 to TRBJ2-1, with 10 positions matching TRBD2. The CDR3 is 15 residues long. The germline V gene has CDR1 SNHLY and CDR2 FYNNEI. V lost 6 bases, J lost 2 bases, and 4 bases stayed unmatched. The CDR3 sequence: CASRDLAGAYNEQFF. The DNA for the CDR3 is TGTGCCAGCAGGGACCTAGCGGGGGCCTACAATGAGCAGTTCTTC.

The CDR3 protein is CATSRGWGGDAEQYF. The CDR3 coding sequence is TGTGCCACCAGCAGAGGGTGGGGGGGCGATGCCGAGCAGTACTTC. The chain links TRBV15 to TRBJ2-7, with a possible D match to TRBD2 (7 bases). The V and J ends lost 1 base and 6 bases respectively, with 16 bases between them. Germline CDR1 LNHNV, CDR2 YYDKDF (reference sequence). CDR3 length: 15 residues.

The rearrangement joins TRBV25-1 to TRBJ2-3; TRBD2 is a possible D gene (5 bases). The length of the CDR3 is 14 residues. Germline V gives CDR1 MGHDK, CDR2 SYGVNS. Trimming left V 4 bases short and J 2 bases short, with 10 bases between. CDR3 loop: CASSGFGNTDTQYF. The CDR3 region has the DNA TGTGCCAGCAGTGGCTTCGGGAACACAGATACGCAGTATTTT.

V is TRBV19 and J is TRBJ1-6; no clear D. Germline V gene lookup returns CDR1 LNHDA and CDR2 SQIVND (reference sequence). The V end lost 6 bases, the J end lost 14 bases, and 11 bases lay between the germline ends. This CDR3 region has 11 residues. CDR3 nucleotide sequence: TGTGCCAGTAGATCGGGGTCGTCCCTCCACTTT. Translating it yields CASRSGSSLHF. Full variable domain (rest looked up from reference TRBV19 and TRBJ1-6): DGGITQSPKYLFRKEGQNVTLSCEQNLNHDAMYWYRQDPGQGLRLIYYSQIVNDFQKGDIAEGYSVSREKKESFPLTVTSAQKNPTAFYLCASRSGSSLHFGNGTRLTVT.

The V gene is TRBV27, the J gene TRBJ2-1, with 11 bases identical to TRBD1. The CDR3 sequence is 15 residues long. In germline, CDR1 is MNHEY, CDR2 SMNVEV (reference sequence). Unmatched junction bases numbered 7, after V lost 4 bases and J lost 8 bases. The CDR3 spells CASSSIRTGGDEQFF. The CDR3 DNA follows: TGTGCCAGCAGTTCCATACGGACAGGGGGCGATGAGCAGTTCTTC.

The V gene is TRBV6-6, the J gene TRBJ1-6, with TRBD1 identical over 7 bases. After removal of 5 bases from V and 1 base from J, the junction contained 8 bases not matched to a gene. CDR3 length equals 17 residues. Germline CDR1 reads MNHNY; CDR2 reads SVGAGI (reference sequence). CDR3 in amino acids: CASSLWTGSSYNSPLHF. For the CDR3, the DNA is TGTGCCAGCAGTCTCTGGACAGGCTCGTCCTATAATTCACCCCTCCACTTT.

This clone was observed once. The chain carries TRBV5-4 and TRBJ2-1; perhaps TRBD2 as D (7 bases). Germline V CDR1 and CDR2: SGHNT, YYREEE (reference sequence). This CDR3 is built from 16 residues. Trimming took 4 bases from V and 3 from J, leaving 17 bases between them. The CDR3, as DNA: TGTGCCAGCAGCCCCGAAGGGGGGGCCATCTACAATGAGCAGTTCTTC. This encodes CASSPEGGAIYNEQFF.

The J gene is TRBJ1-1, the V gene TRBV4-1; D is uncertain. CDR3 length: 13 amino acids. V lost 1 base, J lost 2 bases, and 5 bases lay in between. Looked up from germline, CDR1 is MGHRA and CDR2 is YSYEKL. CDR3 nucleotide sequence: TGCGCCAGCAGCCAAGGTCCAAACACTGAAGCTTTCTTT. Translated, it gives CASSQGPNTEAFF.

The chain has TRBV29-1 and TRBJ1-2; no clear D. The CDR3 runs to 15 residues. CDR1 is SQVTM and CDR2 is ANQGSEA in the germline V gene. The V gene lost 6 bases and the J gene lost 8 bases, with 25 bases spanning the gap. The CDR3 protein is CSVLPSGLQHRGYTF. Here the CDR3 DNA reads TGCAGCGTCCTTCCTAGCGGGCTCCAGCACCGCGGCTACACCTTC.

This clone came up once. The gene calls are TRBV9 and TRBJ2-5; TRBD2 matches at 10 bases. With V trimmed by 2 bases and J by 4 bases, 2 bases remained unmatched. There are 14 residues in the CDR3. Germline CDR1 reads SGDLS; CDR2 reads YYNGEE. CDR3 sequence reads: CASSVASGGETQYF. In DNA, the CDR3 is TGTGCCAGCAGCGTTGCTAGCGGGGGAGAGACCCAGTACTTC.

The rearrangement joins TRBV27 to TRBJ2-7; no reliable D call. The CDR3 is 13 residues long. In germline, CDR1 is MNHEY, CDR2 SMNVEV (reference sequence). Trimming took off 3 bases at V and 2 bases at J, with 8 bases between the two ends. The CDR3 region is CASSFHGAYEQYF. In DNA, the CDR3 is TGTGCCAGCAGTTTCCACGGAGCCTACGAGCAGTACTTC.

V gene TRBV7-9 combines with J gene TRBJ1-5; D is uncertain. V lost 4 bases and J 7 bases, leaving 8 bases between the germline ends. Germline V gives CDR1 SEHNR, CDR2 FQNEAQ (reference sequence). The CDR3 is made up of 12 amino acids. CDR3 region: CASSSGQQPQHF. CDR3 sequence (DNA): TGTGCCAGCAGCTCAGGCCAGCAGCCCCAGCATTTT.

The chain employs TRBV5-1 and TRBJ1-3; D not certain. Trimming took 3 bases from V and 1 from J, leaving 11 bases between them. The CDR3 is made up of 15 amino acids. Germline-derived CDR1 and CDR2 are SGHRS and YFSETQ. CDR3 coding DNA: TGCGCCAGCAGCTATTCGCAGGCGTCTGGAAACACCATATATTTT. Encoded protein: CASSYSQASGNTIYF.

V usage is TRBV3-1 (or the pseudogene TRBV3-2) and J usage is TRBJ2-1, with 10 positions matching TRBD2. J lost 7 bases, V lost 4 bases, and 7 bases had no gene match. The CDR3 has 15 amino acids. Looked up from germline, CDR1 is LGHDT and CDR2 is YNNKEL (reference sequence). For the CDR3, the DNA is TGTGCCAGCAGCCCTAGCGGGGGCACTTGGAATGAGCAGTTCTTC. Residues: CASSPSGGTWNEQFF.

DNA for the CDR3: TGTGCCAGCAGTTACAGGCCCGACAGGGGGAGCGGGGGCTACACCTTC. Translating gives CASSYRPDRGSGGYTF. This chain uses TRBV6-5 with TRBJ1-2; 9 positions agree with TRBD1. CDR1 MNHEY and CDR2 SVGAGI come from the germline V gene. J gave up 8 bases and V 2 bases, and 12 bases lay outside the gene matches. This CDR3 has 16 residues.

The chain carries TRBV6-5 and TRBJ1-1; no firm D call. V was clipped by 4 bases and J by 4 bases, with 10 bases between them. This CDR3 contains 13 residues. Per the germline V gene, CDR1 is MNHEY and CDR2 is SVGAGI. CDR3 sequence reads: CASSLGLATEAFF. In DNA, the CDR3 is TGTGCCAGCAGTTTGGGGTTGGCCACTGAAGCTTTCTTT.

The genes are TRBV6-5 and TRBJ1-2; 9 nucleotides match TRBD1. The CDR3 is 14 amino acids. Per the germline V gene, CDR1 is MNHEY and CDR2 is SVGAGI. The ends lost 5 bases at V and 4 bases at J; junction bases unmatched: 5. In nucleotides, the CDR3 is TGTGCCAGCAGTCGGACAGGGGCCGCCTATGGCTACACCTTC. Its protein product is CASSRTGAAYGYTF.

This clone came up a few times. This chain connects TRBV5-1 to TRBJ2-7; 7 nucleotides match TRBD1. Germline CDR1 SGHRS, CDR2 YFSETQ. Trimming removed 0 bases from V and 6 bases from J; junction bases left unmatched: 3. The CDR3 consists of 13 residues. The CDR3 DNA follows: TGCGCCAGCAGCTTGGGGACAGGTAGCGAGCAGTACTTC. Its translation: CASSLGTGSEQYF. The complete variable domain, with remaining parts taken from reference TRBV5-1 and TRBJ2-7, reads KAGVTQTPRYLIKTRGQQVTLSCSPISGHRSVSWYQQTPGQGLQFLFEYFSETQRNKGNFPGRFSGRQFSNSRSEMNVSTLELGDSALYLCASSLGTGSEQYFGPGTRLTVT.

CDR3 loop: CASGQTGAGNTIYF. The DNA for the CDR3 is TGCGCCAGCGGACAGACAGGGGCAGGAAACACCATATATTTT. The chain combines TRBV10-2 with TRBJ1-3; 8 bases are a match to TRBD1. Per germline, CDR1 WSHSY and CDR2 SAAADI. This CDR3 spans 14 amino acids. The V gene end was trimmed by 8 bases and the J gene end by 4 bases; junction bases not matched to a gene: 7.